Presented here are 21 T cell receptor beta chains from one specimen sequenced in a study of immune evolution from preneoplasia to lung adenocarcinoma. Sequencing used immunoSEQ multiplex PCR; TCRdb keeps in-frame clones, though not all of them. The sample has just over 6,000 clones, about 77% seen once; the top ten hold 6% to 6.5%. Input material: FFPE minimally invasive lung adenocarcinoma tissue. All receptors derive from a person between 50 and 69 years old with lung adenocarcinoma.

V is TRBV9 and J is TRBJ1-6; unclear D gene. The CDR3 is 15 residues long. Germline lookup yields CDR1 SGDLS and CDR2 YYNGEE. Trimming stripped 4 bases from V and 9 bases from J, with 17 bases between. For the CDR3, the DNA is TGTGCCAGCAGCAACGACGGTCGAGCGGGTTCACCCCTCCACTTT. It is translated as CASSNDGRAGSPLHF.

This chain links TRBV21-1 with TRBJ2-4; whether TRBD2, the table's D call, matches the DNA was not checked. TRBV21-1 is an annotated pseudogene. CDR3 length: 19 amino acids. CDR3 protein: CASSKEVSGRAKTKNIQYF. The CDR3 DNA reads TGTGCCAGCAGCAAAGAGGTTAGCGGGAGGGCCAAAACCAAAAACATTCAGTACTTC.

Details on this clone: Other DNA sequences within the sample encode an identical CDR3. CDR3 nucleotide sequence: TGCAGCGTTGAAGGGACAGACTACAATGAGCAGTTCTTC. It encodes CSVEGTDYNEQFF. V gene TRBV29-1 combines with J gene TRBJ2-1, with D perhaps TRBD1 (6 bases). The CDR3 is 13 amino acids. V lost 1 base and J 3 bases, leaving 7 bases between the germline ends. The V gene's germline CDR1 is SQVTM and CDR2 ANQGSEA.

The rearrangement uses TRBV19 and TRBJ2-3, with D unresolved. CDR1 is LNHDA, CDR2 SQIVND, per germline (reference sequence). CDR3 size: 15 residues. Deletions cut 5 bases from V and 2 bases from J, with 14 bases between. The CDR3 spells CASSVPKGTTDTQYF. In DNA, the CDR3 is TGTGCCAGTAGTGTCCCCAAGGGTACCACAGATACGCAGTATTTT. Full variable domain (outside the CDR3, taken from reference TRBV19 and TRBJ2-3): DGGITQSPKYLFRKEGQNVTLSCEQNLNHDAMYWYRQDPGQGLRLIYYSQIVNDFQKGDIAEGYSVSREKKESFPLTVTSAQKNPTAFYLCASSVPKGTTDTQYFGPGTRLTVL.

The chain couples TRBV23-1 to TRBJ2-7; TRBD1 aligns across 7 bases. TRBV23-1 qualifies as an ORF whose function is uncertain. The CDR3 is 13 residues long. With V trimmed by 7 bases and J by 3 bases, 6 bases remained unmatched. CDR3 region: CASIGTDVYEQYF. The CDR3 nucleotides read TGCGCCAGCATCGGGACAGATGTCTACGAGCAGTACTTC.

The table lists this clone with a few counts. Other DNA sequences from this sample encode an identical CDR3 as well. The chain combines TRBV28 with TRBJ1-1; maybe TRBD1 (5 bases). V lost 5 bases and J lost 2, with 9 bases in between. The CDR3 has 13 amino acids. CDR1 MDHEN and CDR2 SYDVKM come from the germline V gene. CDR3 coding DNA: TGTGCCAGCAGTCGAACAGGTAACACTGAAGCTTTCTTT. It specifies CASSRTGNTEAFF.

CDR3 nucleotide sequence: TGCGCCAGCAGCTTGCAGGGGCTGGGAGCGAACACTGAAGCTTTCTTT. Amino acid sequence: CASSLQGLGANTEAFF. V and J are TRBV5-1 and TRBJ1-1; perhaps TRBD1 as D (6 bases). Germline-derived CDR1 and CDR2 are SGHRS and YFSETQ. V was clipped by 1 base and J by 1 base, with 14 bases between them. The CDR3 is 16 amino acids.

For the CDR3, the DNA is TGTGCCAGCAGCTTAGACAGGGGATGGTCACCCCTCCACTTT. This gives the protein CASSLDRGWSPLHF. The chain employs TRBV7-3 and TRBJ1-6; 8 bases agree with TRBD1. Per the germline V gene, CDR1 is SGHTA and CDR2 is FQGTGA. V shed 2 bases, J shed 10 bases, and the junction held 4 bases outside the gene matches. This CDR3 has 14 residues.

In this sample, this clone turned up a few times. The chain has TRBV6-1 and TRBJ2-7, with no clear D. CDR3 size: 14 residues. CDR1 is MNHNS, CDR2 SASEGT, per germline. The ends were cut back, 3 bases at V and 3 bases at J, with 12 bases in the middle. The CDR3 DNA sequence: TGTGCCAGCAGTGATCTTGGGTTAGGCTACGAGCAGTACTTC. Its translation is CASSDLGLGYEQYF.

CDR3 sequence (DNA): TGTGCCAGCACCTCTGGACAGGGATGGTTAGGCTACACCTTC. Its translation is CASTSGQGWLGYTF. The chain combines TRBV28 with TRBJ1-2; the match to TRBD1 covers 8 bases. Germline CDR1 reads MDHEN; CDR2 reads SYDVKM. The CDR3 sequence is 14 residues long. The trim removed 7 bases at V and 8 bases at J, leaving 12 bases unmatched.

The gene calls are TRBV5-4 and TRBJ2-2, with a possible D match to TRBD1 (5 bases). Germline lookup yields CDR1 SGHNT and CDR2 YYREEE (reference sequence). V was shortened by 4 bases and J by 5 bases, with 15 bases between the two germline ends. The CDR3 totals 15 residues. The CDR3 loop reads CASSPRTTATGELFF. CDR3 nucleotide sequence: TGTGCCAGCAGCCCCAGGACGACAGCTACCGGGGAGCTGTTTTTT.

The gene calls are TRBV6-5 and TRBJ2-1, with 9 bases that match TRBD1. The junction had 6 bases not matched to a gene; V was cut back by 3 bases and J by 9 bases. Per the germline V gene, CDR1 is MNHEY and CDR2 is SVGAGI. The CDR3 runs 14 residues. CDR3 sequence: CASSYRGQGSEQFF. In DNA form, the CDR3 reads TGTGCCAGCAGTTATCGGGGACAGGGTAGTGAGCAGTTCTTC.

This chain uses TRBV7-3 with TRBJ2-4; TRBD2 matches 12 bases. V lost 5 bases and J lost 5; bases outside the gene matches: 22. The CDR3 has 21 amino acids. Germline loops: CDR1 SGHTA, CDR2 FQGTGA. The CDR3 sequence is CASSLRGLAGGQWSIENIQYF. In nucleotides, the CDR3 is TGTGCCAGCAGCCTCCGAGGGCTAGCGGGGGGGCAATGGAGTATCGAAAACATTCAGTACTTC.

V gene TRBV7-8 combines with J gene TRBJ2-7; 12 nucleotides match TRBD1. There are 17 residues in the CDR3. Unmatched junction bases numbered 10, after V lost 7 bases and J lost 0 bases. From germline, CDR1 is SGHVS and CDR2 FQNEAQ. CDR3 sequence: CASTGRGQGASSYEQYF. The DNA for the CDR3 is TGTGCCAGCACCGGACGGGGACAGGGGGCTTCCTCCTACGAGCAGTACTTC.

CDR3 amino acids: CAWKRQALLDTQYF. The DNA of the CDR3 is TGTGCCTGGAAGCGTCAGGCCTTATTAGATACGCAGTATTTT. V gene TRBV30 combines with J gene TRBJ2-3; D is unresolved. The ends were cut back, 4 bases at V and 5 bases at J, with 16 bases in the middle. Germline values: CDR1 GTSNPN, CDR2 SVGIG (reference sequence). CDR3 length: 14 residues.

This chain uses TRBV2 with TRBJ2-7; 8 nucleotides align to TRBD1. This CDR3 contains 14 residues. J gave up 4 bases and V 6 bases, and 8 bases lay outside the gene matches. Looked up from germline, CDR1 is SNHLY and CDR2 is FYNNEI. This chain's CDR3 is CASSQGAGWYEQYF. The CDR3 DNA reads as TGTGCCAGCAGCCAGGGGGCCGGGTGGTACGAGCAGTACTTC. Combining the CDR3 with reference TRBV2 and TRBJ2-7 gives the whole variable domain EPEVTQTPSHQVTQMGQEVILRCVPISNHLYFYWYRQILGQKVEFLVSFYNNEISEKSEIFDDQFSVERPDGSNFTLKIRSTKLEDSAMYFCASSQGAGWYEQYFGPGTRLTVT.

The chain has TRBV19 and TRBJ1-1; D gene ambiguous. CDR3 length: 13 residues. Trimming shortened V by 1 base and J by 0 bases, and 3 bases separated the two germline ends. CDR1 and CDR2 (germline): LNHDA, SQIVND (reference sequence). CDR3 amino acids: CASSIGMNTEAFF. CDR3 bases: TGTGCCAGTAGTATAGGCATGAACACTGAAGCTTTCTTT. Full variable domain (remainder filled in from reference TRBV19 and TRBJ1-1): DGGITQSPKYLFRKEGQNVTLSCEQNLNHDAMYWYRQDPGQGLRLIYYSQIVNDFQKGDIAEGYSVSREKKESFPLTVTSAQKNPTAFYLCASSIGMNTEAFFGQGTRLTVV.

The chain's CDR3 is CASSLVTGMGTGELFF. CDR3 coding DNA: TGTGCCAGCAGCTTAGTTACAGGGATGGGCACCGGGGAGCTGTTTTTT. The chain is built from TRBV7-8 and TRBJ2-2; perhaps TRBD1 as D (6 bases). In germline, CDR1 is SGHVS, CDR2 FQNEAQ. This CDR3 is built from 16 residues. Trimming took 1 base from V and 4 from J, leaving 13 bases between them.

CDR3 sequence (DNA): TGTGCCAGCAGCCAACCGACTAGCGGGGGCCTCAATGAGCAGTTCTTC. It codes for CASSQPTSGGLNEQFF. V and J are TRBV4-2 and TRBJ2-1; TRBD2 aligns across 12 bases. The trim removed 2 bases at V and 6 bases at J, leaving 5 bases unmatched. Germline CDR1 is LGHNA and CDR2 is YNFKEQ. The CDR3 covers 16 residues.

Here the CDR3 DNA reads TGTGCCAGCAGCGTATCAGGGGTTGGAGGCACTGAAGCTTTCTTT. Translation gives CASSVSGVGGTEAFF. The chain links TRBV9 to TRBJ1-1, with a weak D call TRBD1 (6 bases). V lost 1 base, J lost 4 bases, and 14 bases lay in between. Looked up from germline, CDR1 is SGDLS and CDR2 is YYNGEE. The CDR3 length is 15 residues.

The V call is TRBV6-1, the J call TRBJ2-3, with D perhaps TRBD2 (6 bases). CDR3 length equals 14 residues. Per germline, CDR1 MNHNS and CDR2 SASEGT. The V gene lost 10 bases and the J gene lost 6 bases, with 20 bases spanning the gap. This chain's CDR3 is CATSTSLSVDTQYF. The CDR3 DNA sequence: TGTGCCACCTCGACTAGTCTAAGCGTTGATACGCAGTATTTT.